These T cell receptor beta chains were read from a single sample in a study of OX40 agonist ivuxolimab in advanced cancers. Clones were sequenced by immunoSEQ multiplex PCR, and TCRdb holds only the in-frame ones, with some missing. The top ten clones hold roughly 13% of a sample with about 26,000 clones, about 74% of them seen once. Sequenced here: CD4+ or CD8+ T cells sorted from blood, sampled in a trial of the OX40 agonist ivuxolimab. These receptors were collected from an adult with an advanced solid tumor such as melanoma, head and neck, liver or kidney cancer. Both conserved end residues are part of each CDR3. Fields, in order: J gene, V gene, clone size, D gene, CDR3 protein, CDR3 DNA. D genes are given only for firm matches. For some rows the clone size is stated as once, few or many, or as a class when expanded; others skip it.

j_gene: TRBJ2-7
v_gene: TRBV10-2
abundance: .
d_gene: .
CDR3aa: CASSVGGHLYEQYF
CDR3nt: TGCGCCAGCAGTGTGGGGGGACACCTCTACGAGCAGTACTTC

j_gene: TRBJ2-7
v_gene: TRBV25-1
abundance: .
d_gene: .
CDR3aa: CASTLGGAGVYGEQYF
CDR3nt: TGTGCCAGCACCCTGGGGGGGGCAGGAGTTTATGGCGAGCAGTACTTC

j_gene: TRBJ2-1
v_gene: TRBV5-1
abundance: medium-sized
d_gene: TRBD1
CDR3aa: CASSPQGAAHNEQFF
CDR3nt: TGCGCCAGCAGCCCCCAGGGGGCAGCCCACAATGAGCAGTTCTTC

j_gene: TRBJ2-3
v_gene: TRBV6-5
abundance: few
d_gene: TRBD2
CDR3aa: CASSYSSGGPRTQYF
CDR3nt: TGTGCCAGCAGTTACTCTAGCGGGGGCCCCCGTACGCAGTATTTT

j_gene: TRBJ2-2
v_gene: TRBV10-3
abundance: .
d_gene: .
CDR3aa: CAISGGIRGWTGELFF
CDR3nt: TGTGCCATCAGTGGGGGGATCAGGGGATGGACCGGGGAGCTGTTTTTT

j_gene: TRBJ1-2
v_gene: TRBV2
abundance: .
d_gene: .
CDR3aa: CASSDGSDYGYTF
CDR3nt: TGTGCCAGCAGTGACGGCTCTGACTATGGCTACACCTTC

j_gene: TRBJ1-6
v_gene: TRBV6-5
abundance: .
d_gene: TRBD1
CDR3aa: CASRSPTGFNSPLHF
CDR3nt: TGTGCCAGCAGATCCCCGACAGGGTTTAATTCACCCCTCCACTTT

j_gene: TRBJ2-7
v_gene: TRBV10-3
abundance: few
d_gene: .
CDR3aa: CAIRGSHSYEQYF
CDR3nt: TGTGCCATCAGAGGGTCCCACTCCTACGAGCAGTACTTC

j_gene: TRBJ2-1
v_gene: TRBV25-1
abundance: .
d_gene: .
CDR3aa: CASRDSGARSYNEQFF
CDR3nt: TGTGCCAGCAGAGACTCGGGAGCCCGCTCCTACAATGAGCAGTTCTTC

j_gene: TRBJ1-6
v_gene: TRBV10-2
abundance: .
d_gene: .
CDR3aa: CASSEINSPLHF
CDR3nt: TGCGCCAGCAGTGAGATTAATTCACCCCTCCACTTT

j_gene: TRBJ2-7
v_gene: TRBV9
abundance: .
d_gene: TRBD1
CDR3aa: CASSGGQGFEQYF
CDR3nt: TGTGCCAGCAGCGGCGGACAGGGTTTCGAGCAGTACTTC

j_gene: TRBJ2-3
v_gene: TRBV2
abundance: .
d_gene: TRBD2
CDR3aa: CASTGGDTQYF
CDR3nt: TGTGCCAGCACGGGGGGAGATACGCAGTATTTT

j_gene: TRBJ2-3
v_gene: TRBV7-9
abundance: .
d_gene: .
CDR3aa: CASSSTDTQYF
CDR3nt: TGTGCCAGCTCATCCACAGATACGCAGTATTTT

j_gene: TRBJ2-3
v_gene: TRBV25-1
abundance: once
d_gene: .
CDR3aa: CANRGGGKTDTQYF
CDR3nt: TGTGCCAATCGAGGGGGGGGCAAAACAGATACGCAGTATTTT

j_gene: TRBJ2-5
v_gene: TRBV7-2
abundance: .
d_gene: .
CDR3aa: CASSDKTETQYF
CDR3nt: TGTGCCAGCAGCGACAAAACAGAGACCCAGTACTTC

j_gene: TRBJ1-2
v_gene: TRBV6-5
abundance: .
d_gene: .
CDR3aa: CAGRRASQLYGYTF
CDR3nt: TGTGCCGGACGGAGGGCCTCCCAACTATATGGCTACACCTTC